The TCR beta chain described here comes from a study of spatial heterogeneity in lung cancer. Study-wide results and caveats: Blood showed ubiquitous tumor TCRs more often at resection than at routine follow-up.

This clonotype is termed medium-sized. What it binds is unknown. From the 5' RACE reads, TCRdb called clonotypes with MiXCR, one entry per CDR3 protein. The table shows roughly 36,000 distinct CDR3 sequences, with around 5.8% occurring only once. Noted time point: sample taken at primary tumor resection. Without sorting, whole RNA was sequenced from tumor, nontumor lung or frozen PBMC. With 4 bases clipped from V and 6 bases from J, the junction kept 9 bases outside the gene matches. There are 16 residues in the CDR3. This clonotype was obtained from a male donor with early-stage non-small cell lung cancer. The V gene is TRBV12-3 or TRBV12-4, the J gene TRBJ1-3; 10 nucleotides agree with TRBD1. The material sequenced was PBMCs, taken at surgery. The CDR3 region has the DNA TGTGCCAGCAGTTCGTCCACCGGGACAGGGGAAAACACCATATATTTT. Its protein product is CASSSSTGTGENTIYF.